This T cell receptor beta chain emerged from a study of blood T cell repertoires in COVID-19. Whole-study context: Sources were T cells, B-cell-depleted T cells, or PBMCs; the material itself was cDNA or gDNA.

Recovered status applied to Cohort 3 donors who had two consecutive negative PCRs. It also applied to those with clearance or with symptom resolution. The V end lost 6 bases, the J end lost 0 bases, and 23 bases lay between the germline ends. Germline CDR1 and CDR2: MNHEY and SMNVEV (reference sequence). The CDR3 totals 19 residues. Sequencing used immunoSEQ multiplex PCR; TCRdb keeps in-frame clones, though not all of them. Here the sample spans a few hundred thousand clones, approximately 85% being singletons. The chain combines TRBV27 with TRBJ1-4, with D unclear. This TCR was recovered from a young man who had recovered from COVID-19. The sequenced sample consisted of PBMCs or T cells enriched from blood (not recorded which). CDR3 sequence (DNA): TGTGCCAGCAGCCGAAAACCGCCCGGGTCTCATGCAACTAATGAAAAACTGTTTTTT. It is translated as CASSRKPPGSHATNEKLFF.